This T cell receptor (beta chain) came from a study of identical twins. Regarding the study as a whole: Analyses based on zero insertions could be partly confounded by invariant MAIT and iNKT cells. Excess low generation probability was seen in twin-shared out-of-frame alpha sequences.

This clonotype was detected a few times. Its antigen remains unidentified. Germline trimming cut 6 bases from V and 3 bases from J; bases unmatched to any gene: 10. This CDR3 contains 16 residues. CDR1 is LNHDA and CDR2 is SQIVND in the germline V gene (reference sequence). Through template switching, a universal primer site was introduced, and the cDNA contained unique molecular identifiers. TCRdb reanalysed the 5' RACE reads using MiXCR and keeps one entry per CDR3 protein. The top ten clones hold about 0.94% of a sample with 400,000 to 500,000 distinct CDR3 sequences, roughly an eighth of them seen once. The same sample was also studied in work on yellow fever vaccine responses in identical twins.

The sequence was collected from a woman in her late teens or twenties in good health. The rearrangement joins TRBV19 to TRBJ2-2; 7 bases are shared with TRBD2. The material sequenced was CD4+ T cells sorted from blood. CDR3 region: CASSLTSGTYTGELFF. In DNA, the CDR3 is TGTGCCAGTAGCTTAACCAGCGGGACCTACACCGGGGAGCTGTTTTTT.